One sample yielded the 10 T cell receptor beta chains listed below, sequenced in a study of somatic mutations in cytotoxic T cells in rheumatoid arthritis. The data were produced by immunoSEQ multiplex PCR, yet TCRdb's version contains in-frame clones alone and is incomplete. The sample holds thousands of clones, about 71% seen once. Specimen: CD8+ T cells sorted from blood. These receptors all come from a woman aged 45-65 years in good health.

V and J are TRBV7-2 and TRBJ2-1; 7 nucleotides align to TRBD2. The CDR3 sequence is 15 residues long. V shed 1 base and J 2 bases; nucleotides not matched to a gene: 2. Germline V gene data show CDR1 as SGHTA and CDR2 as FQGNSA. The CDR3 spells CASSLEAGAYNEQFF. CDR3 sequence (DNA): TGTGCCAGCAGCTTAGAGGCGGGGGCCTACAATGAGCAGTTCTTC.

The chain links TRBV10-3 to TRBJ2-5, with D maybe TRBD2 (5 bases). CDR3 length equals 13 residues. From germline, CDR1 is ENHRY and CDR2 SYGVKD. The germline V and J ends were trimmed by 8 bases and 5 bases, with 15 bases remaining between them. The CDR3 DNA sequence: TGTGCCATCGGGCGTGGGAGAGAGGAGACCCAGTACTTC. Protein sequence: CAIGRGREETQYF.

This clone has only a few counts. This rearrangement joins TRBV2 to TRBJ1-2; no firm D call. V was pared by 7 bases and J by 4 bases, with 13 bases between. Germline loops: CDR1 SNHLY, CDR2 FYNNEI. The CDR3 loop spans 13 amino acids. CDR3 region: CASNPRDSYGYTF. For the CDR3, the DNA is TGTGCCAGCAACCCCCGGGATTCCTATGGCTACACCTTC.

The table lists this clone with a few counts. The chain employs TRBV7-9 and TRBJ2-7, with 9 nucleotides matching TRBD1. The V segment lost 4 bases and the J segment 4 bases; nucleotides outside the gene matches: 8. CDR3 size: 15 residues. CDR1 is SEHNR, CDR2 FQNEAQ, per germline (reference sequence). CDR3 sequence: CASSYYGTGTYEQYF. The DNA of the CDR3 is TGTGCCAGCAGCTACTACGGGACAGGGACTTACGAGCAGTACTTC.

This clone has a handful of counts. The chain carries TRBV6-8 and TRBJ1-1; a weak D match, TRBD1 (6 bases). Germline-derived CDR1 and CDR2 are MNHGY and SAAAGT. This CDR3 has 13 residues. Trimming cost V 0 bases and J 8 bases, with 10 bases left between them. The CDR3 coding sequence is TGTGCCAGCAGTTACTCGGACAGCCCGGAAGCTTTCTTT. It specifies CASSYSDSPEAFF.

V and J are TRBV27 and TRBJ2-7, with 7 bases aligning to TRBD1. V lost 8 bases and J lost 2; bases outside the gene matches: 3. This CDR3 comprises 12 residues. Germline loops: CDR1 MNHEY, CDR2 SMNVEV (reference sequence). CDR3 nucleotides: TGTGCCAGCGGACAGGCAACCTACGAGCAGTACTTC. This gives the protein CASGQATYEQYF.

This clone came up a few times. V and J are TRBV7-9 and TRBJ1-2, with TRBD1 identical over 7 bases. The CDR3 loop spans 13 amino acids. V lost 5 bases, J lost 4 bases, and 4 bases stayed unmatched. From germline, CDR1 is SEHNR and CDR2 FQNEAQ (reference sequence). The CDR3 loop is CASSPGGSYGYTF. The CDR3 DNA sequence: TGTGCCAGCAGCCCAGGGGGGAGCTATGGCTACACCTTC.

The chain has TRBV15 and TRBJ2-1; no reliable D call. CDR3 size: 14 residues. CDR1 and CDR2 from the germline V gene are LNHNV and YYDKDF (reference sequence). V lost 2 bases, J lost 5 bases, and 10 bases lay in between. DNA for the CDR3: TGTGCCACCAGCAGAAACGTCCAGAACAATGAGCAGTTCTTC. As protein: CATSRNVQNNEQFF.

This clone was detected once. A read error may account for a junction end that differs from germline. Other DNA sequences from this sample encode an identical CDR3 as well. In nucleotides, the CDR3 is TGTGCCAGCGCCCCGGGGGACGGAAGAACTGAGGCTTTCTTT. Protein product: CASAPGDGRTEAFF. The rearrangement joins TRBV6-5 to TRBJ1-1, with a weak D call TRBD1 (5 bases). CDR1 is MNHEY and CDR2 is SVGAGI in the germline V gene. CDR3 length: 14 residues.

This sequence joins TRBV7-2 and TRBJ2-3; D remains unclear. This CDR3 region has 15 residues. CDR1 is SGHTA, CDR2 FQGNSA, per germline. Trimming pared 1 base from V and 6 bases from J, leaving 14 bases between. The CDR3 region is CASSLVRVAPDTQYF. The CDR3 bases are TGTGCCAGCAGCTTAGTTCGGGTGGCGCCGGATACGCAGTATTTT.